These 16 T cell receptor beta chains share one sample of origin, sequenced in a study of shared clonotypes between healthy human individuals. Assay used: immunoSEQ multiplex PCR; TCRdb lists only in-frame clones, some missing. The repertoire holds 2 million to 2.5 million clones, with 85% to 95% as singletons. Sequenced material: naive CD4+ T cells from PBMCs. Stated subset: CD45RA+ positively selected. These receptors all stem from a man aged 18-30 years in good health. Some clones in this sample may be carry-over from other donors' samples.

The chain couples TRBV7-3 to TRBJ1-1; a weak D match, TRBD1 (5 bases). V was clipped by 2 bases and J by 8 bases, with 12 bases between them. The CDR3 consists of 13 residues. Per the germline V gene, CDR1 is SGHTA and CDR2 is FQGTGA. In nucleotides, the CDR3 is TGTGCCAGCAGCTTATCCTCGAACAGGGAAGCTTTCTTT. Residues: CASSLSSNREAFF.

The CDR3, as DNA: TGTGCCAGCAGCTTGGGGCAGGGGGTTCCGTCTGGAAACACCATATATTTT. As protein: CASSLGQGVPSGNTIYF. This chain links TRBV5-4 with TRBJ1-3, with 7 bases lining up with TRBD1. The CDR3 sequence is 17 residues long. Unmatched junction bases numbered 7, after V lost 0 bases and J lost 1 base. Germline lookup yields CDR1 SGHNT and CDR2 YYREEE (reference sequence).

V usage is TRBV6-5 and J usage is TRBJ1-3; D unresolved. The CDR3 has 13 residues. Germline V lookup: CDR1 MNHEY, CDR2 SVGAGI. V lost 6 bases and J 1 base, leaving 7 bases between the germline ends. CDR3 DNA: TGTGCCAGCAGCCTATTATCTGGAAACACCATATATTTT. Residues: CASSLLSGNTIYF.

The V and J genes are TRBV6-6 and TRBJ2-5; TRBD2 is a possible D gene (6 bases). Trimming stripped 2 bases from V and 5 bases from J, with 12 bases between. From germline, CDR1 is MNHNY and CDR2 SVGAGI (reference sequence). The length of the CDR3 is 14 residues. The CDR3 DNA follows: TGTGCCAGCAGTTACGTGCGGGGAACCGAGACCCAGTACTTC. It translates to CASSYVRGTETQYF.

The CDR3 protein is CASSQEEADYSNQPQHF. For the CDR3, the DNA is TGCGCCAGCAGCCAAGAGGAGGCAGACTATAGCAATCAGCCCCAGCATTTT. J is TRBJ1-5 and V is TRBV4-1; no clear D. V lost 0 bases to trimming and J lost 0 bases, with 12 bases between them. This CDR3 is built from 17 residues. Germline V gene data show CDR1 as MGHRA and CDR2 as YSYEKL.

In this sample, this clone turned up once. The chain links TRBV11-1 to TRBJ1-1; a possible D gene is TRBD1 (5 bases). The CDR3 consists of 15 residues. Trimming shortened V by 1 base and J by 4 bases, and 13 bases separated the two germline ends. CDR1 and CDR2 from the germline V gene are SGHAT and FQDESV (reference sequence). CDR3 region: CASSLGWRGGTEAFF. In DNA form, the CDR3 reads TGTGCCAGCAGCTTAGGTTGGAGGGGCGGCACTGAAGCTTTCTTT.

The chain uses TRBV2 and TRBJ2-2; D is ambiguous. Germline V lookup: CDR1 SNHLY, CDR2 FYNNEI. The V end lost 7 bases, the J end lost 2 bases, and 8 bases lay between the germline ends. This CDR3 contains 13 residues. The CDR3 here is CASKGSNTGELFF. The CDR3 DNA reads TGTGCCAGCAAGGGCAGTAACACCGGGGAGCTGTTTTTT.

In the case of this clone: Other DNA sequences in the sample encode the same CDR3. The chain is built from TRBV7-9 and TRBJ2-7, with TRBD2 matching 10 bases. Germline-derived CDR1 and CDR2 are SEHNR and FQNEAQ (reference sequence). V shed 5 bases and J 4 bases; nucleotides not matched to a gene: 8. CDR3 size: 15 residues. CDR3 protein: CASSLGLAETYEQYF. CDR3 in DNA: TGTGCCAGCAGCCTAGGACTAGCGGAGACATACGAGCAGTACTTC.

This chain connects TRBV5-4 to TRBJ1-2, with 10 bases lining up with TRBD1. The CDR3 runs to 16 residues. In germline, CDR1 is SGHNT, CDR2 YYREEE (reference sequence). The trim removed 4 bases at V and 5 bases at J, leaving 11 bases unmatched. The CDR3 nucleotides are TGTGCCAGCAGCCGACGACAGGGGGCGCTTTTTTATGGCTACACCTTC. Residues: CASSRRQGALFYGYTF.

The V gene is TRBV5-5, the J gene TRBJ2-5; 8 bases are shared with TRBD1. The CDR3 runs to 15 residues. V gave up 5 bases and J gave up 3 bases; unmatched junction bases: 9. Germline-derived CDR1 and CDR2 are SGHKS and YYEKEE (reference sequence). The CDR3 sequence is CASRITGTGKETQYF. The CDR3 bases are TGTGCCAGCAGGATCACCGGGACAGGCAAAGAGACCCAGTACTTC.

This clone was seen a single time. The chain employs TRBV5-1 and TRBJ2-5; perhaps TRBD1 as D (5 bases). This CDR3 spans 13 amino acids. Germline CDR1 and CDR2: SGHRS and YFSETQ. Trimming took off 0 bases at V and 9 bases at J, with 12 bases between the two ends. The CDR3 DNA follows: TGCGCCAGCAGCTTGGATAGGGGCTCTGCCCAGTACTTC. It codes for CASSLDRGSAQYF.

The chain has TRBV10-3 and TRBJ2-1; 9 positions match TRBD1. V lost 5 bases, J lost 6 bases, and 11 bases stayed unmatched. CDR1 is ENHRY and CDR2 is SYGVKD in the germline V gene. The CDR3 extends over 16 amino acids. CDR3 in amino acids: CAISLLRTGEVNEQFF. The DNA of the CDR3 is TGTGCCATCAGTTTGCTGAGGACAGGGGAGGTCAATGAGCAGTTCTTC.

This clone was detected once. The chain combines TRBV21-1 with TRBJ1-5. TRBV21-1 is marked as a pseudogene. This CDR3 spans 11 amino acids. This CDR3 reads CASTLTEPQHF. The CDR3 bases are TGTGCCAGCACCCTGACCGAGCCCCAGCATTTT.

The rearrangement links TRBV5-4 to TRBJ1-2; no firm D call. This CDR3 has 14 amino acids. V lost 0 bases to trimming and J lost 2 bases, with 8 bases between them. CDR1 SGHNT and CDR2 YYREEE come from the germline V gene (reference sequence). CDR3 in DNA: TGTGCCAGCAGCTTGGGGTCGATCAACTATGGCTACACCTTC. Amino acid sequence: CASSLGSINYGYTF.

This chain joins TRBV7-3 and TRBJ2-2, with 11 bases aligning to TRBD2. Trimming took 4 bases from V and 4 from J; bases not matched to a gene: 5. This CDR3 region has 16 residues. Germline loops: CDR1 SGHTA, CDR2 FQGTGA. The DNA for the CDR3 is TGTGCCAGCAGCTCCTCTAGCGGGAGGTCCACCGGGGAGCTGTTTTTT. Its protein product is CASSSSSGRSTGELFF.

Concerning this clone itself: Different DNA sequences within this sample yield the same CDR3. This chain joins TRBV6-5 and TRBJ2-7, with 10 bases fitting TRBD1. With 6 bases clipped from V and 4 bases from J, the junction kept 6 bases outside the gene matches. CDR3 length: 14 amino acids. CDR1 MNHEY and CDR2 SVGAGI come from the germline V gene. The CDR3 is CASRMDRGRYEQYF. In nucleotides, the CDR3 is TGTGCCAGCAGAATGGACAGGGGGAGGTACGAGCAGTACTTC.